These 16 T cell receptor beta chains were sequenced from one sample in a study of cytomegalovirus exposure and HLA in healthy donors. The PCR employed 60 Vbeta primers together with 13 Jbeta primers. Some clones are missing from TCRdb's copy, which holds only in-frame ones; the method was immunoSEQ multiplex PCR. The sample has tens of thousands of clones, about three quarters seen once. The sequenced sample consisted of PBMCs. These receptors came from a man aged 35 to 55 in good health and CMV-seronegative.

This chain joins TRBV27 and TRBJ2-5, with 10 positions matching TRBD1. Looked up from germline, CDR1 is MNHEY and CDR2 is SMNVEV (reference sequence). The CDR3 has 14 amino acids. V lost 10 bases to trimming and J lost 6 bases; unmatched junction nucleotides: 11. The CDR3, as DNA: TGTGCCACCAGACAGGGGGCCTCATCAAAGACCCAGTACTTC. Protein product: CATRQGASSKTQYF.

CDR3 region: CASSLQGAFGNEQFF. CDR3 DNA sequence: TGTGCCAGCAGCTTACAGGGGGCGTTTGGCAATGAGCAGTTCTTC. The gene calls are TRBV7-6 and TRBJ2-1; 8 bases match TRBD1. Losses at the gene ends were 2 bases for V and 6 bases for J; bases not matched to a gene: 6. The CDR3 length is 15 residues. Germline V gene lookup returns CDR1 SGHVS and CDR2 FNYEAQ.

The gene calls are TRBV7-2 and TRBJ2-7; 12 nucleotides match TRBD2. V lost 3 bases to trimming and J lost 6 bases; unmatched junction nucleotides: 0. Germline-derived CDR1 and CDR2 are SGHTA and FQGNSA. This CDR3 comprises 13 residues. CDR3 nucleotide sequence: TGTGCCAGCAGCTTGGGACTAGCGGGCGAGCAGTACTTC. This encodes CASSLGLAGEQYF.

This clone occurred a few times. The chain joins TRBV11-2 to TRBJ1-2; D not certain. The CDR3 runs 15 residues. CDR1 is SGHAT, CDR2 FQNNGV, per germline. V lost 4 bases and J 6 bases, leaving 18 bases between the germline ends. The CDR3 DNA sequence: TGTGCCAGCAGCTCCGAACCCACGAAACGAGATGGCTACACCTTC. Its protein is CASSSEPTKRDGYTF.

This clone showed up just a few times. The chain is built from TRBV15 and TRBJ2-2, with D tentatively TRBD1 (5 bases). CDR1 and CDR2 from the germline V gene are LNHNV and YYDKDF (reference sequence). V gave up 4 bases and J gave up 6 bases, with 12 bases separating them. The CDR3 contains 14 residues. The CDR3 DNA sequence: TGTGCCACCAGCACCAGGGTTACTGCCGGGGAGCTGTTTTTT. It yields the protein CATSTRVTAGELFF.

The J gene is TRBJ2-2, the V gene TRBV27; weak D call: TRBD1 (5 bases). V lost 5 bases and J lost 6, with 10 bases in between. This CDR3 has 13 amino acids. Germline assignment: CDR1 MNHEY and CDR2 SMNVEV (reference sequence). The CDR3, as DNA: TGTGCCAGCAGTATCAGGGTGGCCGGGGAGCTGTTTTTT. This translates into CASSIRVAGELFF.

The chain has TRBV7-2 and TRBJ1-1; D may be TRBD1 (5 bases). The V gene's germline CDR1 is SGHTA and CDR2 FQGNSA. There are 15 residues in the CDR3. V was shortened by 0 bases and J by 1 base, with 9 bases between the two germline ends. CDR3 nucleotides: TGTGCCAGCAGCTTAGCGCGGGGGGGGAACACTGAAGCTTTCTTT. Translation: CASSLARGGNTEAFF.

This clone was seen once. The rearrangement uses TRBV9 and TRBJ2-3; 9 positions agree with TRBD1. There are 17 residues in the CDR3. The germline V gene encodes CDR1 SGDLS and CDR2 YYNGEE. V gave up 4 bases and J gave up 4 bases; unmatched junction bases: 13. CDR3 DNA sequence: TGTGCCAGCAGCCCAACCGGGACAGGGTTTTTCGCAGATACGCAGTATTTT. The encoded protein is CASSPTGTGFFADTQYF.

The V call is TRBV9, the J call TRBJ2-2; 10 bases are a match to TRBD1. Looked up from germline, CDR1 is SGDLS and CDR2 is YYNGEE. The CDR3 is 15 amino acids. After removal of 3 bases from V and 4 bases from J, the junction contained 3 bases not matched to a gene. For the CDR3, the DNA is TGTGCCAGCAGCGGACAGGGGGCTGTCACCGGGGAGCTGTTTTTT. Translating it yields CASSGQGAVTGELFF.

The J gene is TRBJ2-1, the V gene TRBV5-1, with TRBD2 matching over 10 bases. From germline, CDR1 is SGHRS and CDR2 YFSETQ. With V trimmed by 0 bases and J by 7 bases, 4 bases remained unmatched. The CDR3 consists of 15 residues. This CDR3 is CASSLVASGSNEQFF. DNA for the CDR3: TGCGCCAGCAGCTTGGTGGCTAGCGGGAGTAATGAGCAGTTCTTC.

The chain links TRBV7-2 to TRBJ2-2; a weak D match, TRBD2 (6 bases). The V end was cut by 1 base, the J end by 6 bases, with 12 bases between. This CDR3 has 15 amino acids. Germline V gives CDR1 SGHTA, CDR2 FQGNSA. The CDR3 nucleotides read TGTGCCAGCAGCTTAGAGGGACTCCCATCCGGGGAGCTGTTTTTT. Amino acids: CASSLEGLPSGELFF.

This chain connects TRBV6-6 to TRBJ2-1; 8 nucleotides match TRBD1. V shed 6 bases, J shed 11 bases, and the junction held 9 bases outside the gene matches. CDR3 length: 13 residues. Germline CDR1 and CDR2: MNHNY and SVGAGI (reference sequence). CDR3 sequence: CASSSGDRGKQFF. The CDR3 DNA is TGTGCCAGCAGCTCGGGAGACAGGGGTAAGCAGTTCTTC.

The CDR3 DNA reads as TGTGCCAGCGGCAGGTCCTATAATTCACCCCTCCACTTT. Translation: CASGRSYNSPLHF. The V and J genes are TRBV9 and TRBJ1-6; D not resolved. Germline values: CDR1 SGDLS, CDR2 YYNGEE. The CDR3 loop spans 13 amino acids. V lost 7 bases to trimming and J lost 1 base, with 6 bases between them. The full variable domain, completed using reference TRBV9 and TRBJ1-6, is DSGVTQTPKHLITATGQRVTLRCSPRSGDLSVYWYQQSLDQGLQFLIQYYNGEERAKGNILERFSAQQFPDLHSELNLSSLELGDSALYFCASGRSYNSPLHFGNGTRLTVT.

The chain employs TRBV28 and TRBJ2-5; 7 bases are shared with TRBD1. The J call may be mistaken, given a closer DNA end match to TRBJ2-7. This CDR3 has 16 amino acids. Germline-derived CDR1 and CDR2 are MDHEN and SYDVKM. The CDR3: CASITPPGTASYEQYF. DNA for the CDR3: TGTGCCAGCATTACACCCCCCGGGACAGCCTCCTACGAGCAGTACTTC.

The V call is TRBV30, the J call TRBJ2-7; D remains unclear. CDR1 and CDR2 (germline): GTSNPN, SVGIG (reference sequence). With 3 bases removed from V and 0 bases from J, the gap between germline ends came to 6 bases. The CDR3 totals 12 residues. CDR3 in amino acids: CAWSEVSYEQYF. The DNA of the CDR3 is TGTGCCTGGAGCGAGGTCTCCTACGAGCAGTACTTC.

The chain joins TRBV5-4 to TRBJ1-1; D ambiguous. Per germline, CDR1 SGHNT and CDR2 YYREEE (reference sequence). Trimming took off 2 bases at V and 4 bases at J, with 12 bases between the two ends. The CDR3 spans 14 residues. CDR3 in amino acids: CASSFSPGSTEAFF. The CDR3, as DNA: TGTGCCAGCAGCTTTTCCCCCGGTAGCACTGAAGCTTTCTTT.